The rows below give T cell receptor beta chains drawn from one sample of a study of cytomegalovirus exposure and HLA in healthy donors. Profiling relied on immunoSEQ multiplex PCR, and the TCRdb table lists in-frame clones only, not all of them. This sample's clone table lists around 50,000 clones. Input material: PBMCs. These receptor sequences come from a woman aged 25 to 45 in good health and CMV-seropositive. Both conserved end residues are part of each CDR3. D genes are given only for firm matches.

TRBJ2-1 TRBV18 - CASSPGGREQFF TGTGCCAGCTCACCAGGGGGCCGGGAGCAGTTCTTC
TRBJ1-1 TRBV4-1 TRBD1 CASSLGQDMNTEAFF TGCGCCAGCAGCCTTGGACAGGACATGAACACTGAAGCTTTCTTT
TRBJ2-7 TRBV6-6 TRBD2 CASSRTSYEQYF TGTGCCAGCAGCCGGACTAGCTACGAGCAGTACTTC
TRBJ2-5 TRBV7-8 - CASSLGLEETQYF TGTGCCAGCAGCTTAGGGCTGGAAGAGACCCAGTACTTC
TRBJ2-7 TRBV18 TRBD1 CASSPGQGVGEQYF TGTGCCAGCTCACCGGGACAGGGTGTAGGAGAGCAGTACTTC
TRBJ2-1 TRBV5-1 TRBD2 CASSFGAGADNEQFF TGCGCCAGCAGCTTCGGAGCGGGAGCCGACAATGAGCAGTTCTTC
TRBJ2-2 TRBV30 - CAWSKDSGSTGELFF TGTGCCTGGAGTAAGGACTCGGGGAGCACCGGGGAGCTGTTTTTT
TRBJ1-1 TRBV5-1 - CASSLGQSNTEAFF TGCGCCAGCAGCTTGGGACAGAGCAACACTGAAGCTTTCTTT
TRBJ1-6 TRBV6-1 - CASSTGTNSPLHF TGTGCCAGCAGTACAGGAACTAATTCACCCCTCCACTTT
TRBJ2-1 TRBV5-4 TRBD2 CASSWTRLGDNEQFF TGTGCCAGCAGTTGGACTAGACTTGGCGACAATGAGCAGTTCTTC
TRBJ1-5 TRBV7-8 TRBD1 CASSAYRGINQPQHF TGTGCCAGCAGCGCCTACAGGGGGATCAATCAGCCCCAGCATTTT
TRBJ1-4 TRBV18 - CASSPGQYNEKLFF TGTGCCAGCTCACCAGGCCAGTATAATGAAAAACTGTTTTTT